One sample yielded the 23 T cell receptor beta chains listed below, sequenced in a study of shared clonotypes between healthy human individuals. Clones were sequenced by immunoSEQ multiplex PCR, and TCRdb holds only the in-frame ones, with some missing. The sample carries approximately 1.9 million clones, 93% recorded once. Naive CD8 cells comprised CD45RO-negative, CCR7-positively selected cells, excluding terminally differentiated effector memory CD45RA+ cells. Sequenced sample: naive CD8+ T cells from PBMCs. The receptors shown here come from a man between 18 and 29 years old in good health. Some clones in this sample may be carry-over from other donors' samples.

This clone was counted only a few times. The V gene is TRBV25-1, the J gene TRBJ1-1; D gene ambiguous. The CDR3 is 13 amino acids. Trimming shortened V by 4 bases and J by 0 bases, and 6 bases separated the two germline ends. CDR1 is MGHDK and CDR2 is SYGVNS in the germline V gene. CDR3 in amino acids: CASSGRMNTEAFF. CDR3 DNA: TGTGCCAGCAGTGGGAGGATGAACACTGAAGCTTTCTTT. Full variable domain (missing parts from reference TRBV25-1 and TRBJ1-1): EADIYQTPRYLVIGTGKKITLECSQTMGHDKMYWYQQDPGMELHLIHYSYGVNSTEKGDLSSESTVSRIRTEHFPLTLESARPSHTSQYLCASSGRMNTEAFFGQGTRLTVV.

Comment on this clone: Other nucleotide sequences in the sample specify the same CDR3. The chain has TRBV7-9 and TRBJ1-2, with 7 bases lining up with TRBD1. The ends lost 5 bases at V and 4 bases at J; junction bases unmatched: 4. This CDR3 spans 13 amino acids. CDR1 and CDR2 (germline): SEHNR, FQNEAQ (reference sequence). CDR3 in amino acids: CASSLDRAYGYTF. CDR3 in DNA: TGTGCCAGCAGCCTAGACAGGGCCTATGGCTACACCTTC.

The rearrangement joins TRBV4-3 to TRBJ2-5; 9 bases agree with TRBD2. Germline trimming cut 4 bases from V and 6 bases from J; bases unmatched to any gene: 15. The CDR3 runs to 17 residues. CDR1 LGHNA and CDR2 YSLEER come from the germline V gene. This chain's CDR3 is CASSRGLAGGPVKTQYF. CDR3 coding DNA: TGCGCCAGCAGCCGGGGCCTGGCGGGAGGGCCGGTTAAGACCCAGTACTTC.

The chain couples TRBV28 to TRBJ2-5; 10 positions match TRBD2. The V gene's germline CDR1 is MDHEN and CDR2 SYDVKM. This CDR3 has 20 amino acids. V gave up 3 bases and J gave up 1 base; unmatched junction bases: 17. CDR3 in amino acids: CASSLSELAGTGAPQETQYF. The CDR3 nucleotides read TGTGCCAGCAGTTTGAGTGAACTAGCGGGGACCGGGGCCCCCCAAGAGACCCAGTACTTC.

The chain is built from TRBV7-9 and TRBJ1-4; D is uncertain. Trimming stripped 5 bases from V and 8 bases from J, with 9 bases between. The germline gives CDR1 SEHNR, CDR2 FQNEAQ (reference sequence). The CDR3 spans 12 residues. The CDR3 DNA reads TGTGCCAGCAGCGCCCCTAGGGAAAAACTGTTTTTT. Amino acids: CASSAPREKLFF.

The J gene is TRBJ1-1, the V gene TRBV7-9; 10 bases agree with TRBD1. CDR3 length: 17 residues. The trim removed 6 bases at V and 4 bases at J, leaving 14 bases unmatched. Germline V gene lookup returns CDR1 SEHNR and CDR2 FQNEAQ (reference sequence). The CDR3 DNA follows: TGTGCCAGCAGTCCACCGGGACAGGGGTTCGCATTCACTGAAGCTTTCTTT. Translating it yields CASSPPGQGFAFTEAFF. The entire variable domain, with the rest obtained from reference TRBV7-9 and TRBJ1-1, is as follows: DTGVSQNPRHKITKRGQNVTFRCDPISEHNRLYWYRQTLGQGPEFLTYFQNEAQLEKSRLLSDRFSAERPKGSFSTLEIQRTEQGDSAMYLCASSPPGQGFAFTEAFFGQGTRLTVV.

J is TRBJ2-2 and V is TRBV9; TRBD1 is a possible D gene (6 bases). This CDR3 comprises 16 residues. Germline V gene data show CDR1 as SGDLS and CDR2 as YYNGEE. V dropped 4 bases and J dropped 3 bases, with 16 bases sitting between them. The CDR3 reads CASSTNRVVDTGELFF. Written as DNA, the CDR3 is TGTGCCAGCAGCACGAACAGGGTAGTGGACACCGGGGAGCTGTTTTTT.

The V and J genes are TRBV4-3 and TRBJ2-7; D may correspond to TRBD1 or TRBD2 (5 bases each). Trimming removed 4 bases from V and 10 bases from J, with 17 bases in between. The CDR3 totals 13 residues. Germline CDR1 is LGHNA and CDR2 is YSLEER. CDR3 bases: TGCGCCAGCAGCCCCGGGACCTACGACACCCAGTACTTC. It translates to CASSPGTYDTQYF.

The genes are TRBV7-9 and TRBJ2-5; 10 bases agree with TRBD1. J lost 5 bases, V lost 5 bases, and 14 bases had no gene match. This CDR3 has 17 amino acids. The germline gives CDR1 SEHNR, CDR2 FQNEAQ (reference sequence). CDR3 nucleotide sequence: TGTGCCAGCAGCCCCCCCTCGCCGGGACAGGGGAGTGAGACCCAGTACTTC. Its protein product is CASSPPSPGQGSETQYF.

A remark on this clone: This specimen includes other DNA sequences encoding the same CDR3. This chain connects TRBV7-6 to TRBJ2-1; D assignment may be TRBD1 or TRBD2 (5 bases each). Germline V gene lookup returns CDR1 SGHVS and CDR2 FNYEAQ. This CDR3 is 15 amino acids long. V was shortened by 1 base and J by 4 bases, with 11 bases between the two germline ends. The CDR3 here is CASSLGRGSYNEQFF. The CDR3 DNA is TGTGCCAGCAGCTTAGGCCGGGGCTCATACAATGAGCAGTTCTTC.

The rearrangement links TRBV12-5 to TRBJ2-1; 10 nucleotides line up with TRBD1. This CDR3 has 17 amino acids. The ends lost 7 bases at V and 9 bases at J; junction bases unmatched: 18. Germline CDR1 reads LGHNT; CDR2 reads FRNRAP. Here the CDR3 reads CASAGHQDRGYPSEQFF. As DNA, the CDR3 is TGTGCTAGTGCCGGGCACCAGGACAGGGGGTATCCCAGTGAGCAGTTCTTC.

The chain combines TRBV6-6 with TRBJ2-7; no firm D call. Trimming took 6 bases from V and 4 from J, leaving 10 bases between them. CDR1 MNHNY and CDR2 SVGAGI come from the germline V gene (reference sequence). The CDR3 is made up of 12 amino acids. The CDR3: CASSPNGYEQYF. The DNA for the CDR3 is TGTGCCAGCAGCCCCAATGGGTACGAGCAGTACTTC.

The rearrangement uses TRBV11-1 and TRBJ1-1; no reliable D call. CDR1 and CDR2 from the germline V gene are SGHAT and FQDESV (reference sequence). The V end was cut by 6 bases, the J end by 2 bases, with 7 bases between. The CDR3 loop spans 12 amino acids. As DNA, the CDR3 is TGTGCCAGCAGGCAACTAAACACTGAAGCTTTCTTT. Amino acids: CASRQLNTEAFF.

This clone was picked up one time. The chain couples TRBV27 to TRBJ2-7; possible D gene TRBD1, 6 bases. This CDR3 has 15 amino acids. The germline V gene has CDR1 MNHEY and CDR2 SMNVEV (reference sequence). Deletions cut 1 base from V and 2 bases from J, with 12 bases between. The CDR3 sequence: CASSLLGQGPYEQYF. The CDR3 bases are TGTGCCAGCAGTTTATTGGGGCAGGGGCCCTACGAGCAGTACTTC.

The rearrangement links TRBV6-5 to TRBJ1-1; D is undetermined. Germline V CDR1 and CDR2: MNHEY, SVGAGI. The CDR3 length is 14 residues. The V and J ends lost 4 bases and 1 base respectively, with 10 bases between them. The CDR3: CASSFGPRNTEAFF. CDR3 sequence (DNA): TGTGCCAGCAGTTTCGGACCGAGGAACACTGAAGCTTTCTTT.

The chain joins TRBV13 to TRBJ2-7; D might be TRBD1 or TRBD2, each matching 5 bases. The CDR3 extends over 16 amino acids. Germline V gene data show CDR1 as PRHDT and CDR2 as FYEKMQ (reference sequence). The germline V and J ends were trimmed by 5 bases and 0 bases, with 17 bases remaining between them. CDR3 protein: CASSPPRAGSSYEQYF. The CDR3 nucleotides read TGTGCCAGCAGCCCACCCCGAGCAGGGAGCTCCTACGAGCAGTACTTC.

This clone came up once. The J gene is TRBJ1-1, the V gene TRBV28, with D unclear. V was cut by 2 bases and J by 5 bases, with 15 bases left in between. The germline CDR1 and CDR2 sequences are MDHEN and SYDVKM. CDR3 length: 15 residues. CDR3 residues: CASSLSIGARTEAFF. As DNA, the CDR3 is TGTGCCAGCAGTTTAAGTATCGGCGCGAGGACTGAAGCTTTCTTT.

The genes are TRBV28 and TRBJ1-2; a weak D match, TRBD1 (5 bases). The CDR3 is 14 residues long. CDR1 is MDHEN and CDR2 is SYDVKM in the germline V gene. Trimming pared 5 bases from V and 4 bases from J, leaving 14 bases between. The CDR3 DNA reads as TGTGCCAGCAGTCAGATAGGGGAAGGCTATGGCTACACCTTC. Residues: CASSQIGEGYGYTF.

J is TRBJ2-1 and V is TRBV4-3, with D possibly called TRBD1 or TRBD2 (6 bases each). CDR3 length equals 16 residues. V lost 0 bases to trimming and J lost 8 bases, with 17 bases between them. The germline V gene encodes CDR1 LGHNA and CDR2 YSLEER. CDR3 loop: CASSQDQLGGADEQFF. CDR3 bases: TGCGCCAGCAGCCAAGATCAGTTGGGGGGCGCGGATGAGCAGTTCTTC.

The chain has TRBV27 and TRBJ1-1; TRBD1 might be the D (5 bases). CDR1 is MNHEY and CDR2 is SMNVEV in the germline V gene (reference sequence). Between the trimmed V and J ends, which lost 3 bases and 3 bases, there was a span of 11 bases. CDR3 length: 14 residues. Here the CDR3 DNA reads TGTGCCAGCAGTTTTGGGGAAGGGGACACTGAAGCTTTCTTT. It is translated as CASSFGEGDTEAFF.

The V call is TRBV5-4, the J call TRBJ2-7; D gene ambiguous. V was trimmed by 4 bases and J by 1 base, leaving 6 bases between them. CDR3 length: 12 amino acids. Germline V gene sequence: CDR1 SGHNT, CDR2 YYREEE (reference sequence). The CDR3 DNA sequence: TGTGCCAGCAGCAAAGGGTCCTACGAGCAGTACTTC. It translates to CASSKGSYEQYF.

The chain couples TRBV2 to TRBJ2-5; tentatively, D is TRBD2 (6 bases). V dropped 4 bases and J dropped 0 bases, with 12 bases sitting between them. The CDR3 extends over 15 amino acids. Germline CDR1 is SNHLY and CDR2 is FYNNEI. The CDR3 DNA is TGTGCCAGCAGTGGTACGGCGGGATACCAAGAGACCCAGTACTTC. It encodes CASSGTAGYQETQYF.

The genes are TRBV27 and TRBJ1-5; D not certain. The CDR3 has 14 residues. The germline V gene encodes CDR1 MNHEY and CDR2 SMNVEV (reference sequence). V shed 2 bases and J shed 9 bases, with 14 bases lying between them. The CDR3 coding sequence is TGTGCCAGCAGTTTAGGAGGCACCGGGGTGCCCCAGCATTTT. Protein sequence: CASSLGGTGVPQHF.